Below are 21 T cell receptor beta chains sequenced from a single sample in a study of CD8 T cells in Susac syndrome. Random hexamers were used to reverse transcribe an amount of roughly 0.5 to 1 ug RNA. TCRdb passed the immunoSEQ multiplex PCR reads through MiXCR, listing each CDR3 protein once. The table has about 76,000 distinct CDR3 sequences, about 93% seen once. Sequences were obtained from CD8+ T cells from PBMCs. All receptors derive from a human donor with Susac syndrome.

The CDR3 nucleotides are TGCAGTGCTAGAGGGAGCGAAGCGGCGCGGAATACGCAGTATTTT. This codes for CSARGSEAARNTQYF. The chain employs TRBV20-1 and TRBJ2-3, with D tentatively TRBD2 (5 bases). V lost 1 base and J 7 bases, leaving 18 bases between the germline ends. CDR1 and CDR2 (germline): DFQATT, SNEGSKA (reference sequence). The CDR3 spans 15 residues.

The V gene is TRBV4-1, the J gene TRBJ2-1, with TRBD2 as a possible D gene (5 bases). The CDR3 runs 16 residues. The germline V and J ends were trimmed by 4 bases and 0 bases, with 13 bases remaining between them. Germline V gives CDR1 MGHRA, CDR2 YSYEKL. The CDR3 DNA reads as TGCGCCAGCAGCCGGACTGTCAAAAACTCCTACAATGAGCAGTTCTTC. The encoded protein is CASSRTVKNSYNEQFF.

J is TRBJ2-7 and V is TRBV28; D ambiguous. CDR1 MDHEN and CDR2 SYDVKM come from the germline V gene. With 4 bases removed from V and 6 bases from J, the gap between germline ends came to 13 bases. The CDR3 runs to 13 residues. CDR3 region: CASSSPSRLEQYF. The CDR3 nucleotides are TGTGCCAGCAGTTCCCCTTCTAGACTCGAGCAGTACTTC.

This chain uses TRBV9 with TRBJ1-2; a possible D gene is TRBD1 (5 bases). The V gene lost 4 bases and the J gene lost 2 bases, with 15 bases spanning the gap. CDR3 length: 15 residues. The V gene's germline CDR1 is SGDLS and CDR2 YYNGEE. The CDR3 region has the DNA TGTGCCAGCAGCCCCCGGGGGGGGGAGAACTATGGCTACACCTTC. Protein: CASSPRGGENYGYTF.

The chain recombines TRBV3-1 with TRBJ1-1; D remains ambiguous. This CDR3 spans 14 amino acids. CDR1 is LGHDT and CDR2 is YNNKEL in the germline V gene (reference sequence). V lost 7 bases and J 1 base, leaving 13 bases between the germline ends. CDR3 in amino acids: CASTLGQRNTEAFF. The CDR3 bases are TGTGCCAGCACCCTAGGCCAGAGGAACACTGAAGCTTTCTTT.

The V gene is TRBV19, the J gene TRBJ2-7; D is tentatively TRBD1 or TRBD2 (5 bases each). Germline V gene data show CDR1 as LNHDA and CDR2 as SQIVND (reference sequence). The CDR3 contains 14 residues. Trimming pared 4 bases from V and 1 base from J, leaving 11 bases between. CDR3 bases: TGTGCCAGTAGTACCCCGGGGCCTTCCTACGAGCAGTACTTC. Translation: CASSTPGPSYEQYF.

This clonotype appeared once. The CDR3 DNA sequence: TGCAGTGCTAGAGCTCCGTTAAGCGGGAATCAGCCCCAGCATTTT. This codes for CSARAPLSGNQPQHF. The rearrangement joins TRBV20-1 to TRBJ1-5; D gene unclear. Per germline, CDR1 DFQATT and CDR2 SNEGSKA (reference sequence). Trimming stripped 1 base from V and 4 bases from J, with 14 bases between. The CDR3 contains 15 residues.

The rearrangement links TRBV6-1 to TRBJ1-2, with D perhaps matching TRBD1 (6 bases). Germline values: CDR1 MNHNS, CDR2 SASEGT. The V gene lost 6 bases and the J gene lost 8 bases, with 16 bases spanning the gap. The CDR3 covers 13 residues. As DNA, the CDR3 is TGTGCCAGCAGAGTCGACAGGCGGGTGGGCTACACCTTC. Its translation: CASRVDRRVGYTF.

The chain combines TRBV20-1 with TRBJ2-7; D possibly corresponds to TRBD2 (6 bases). V was cut by 3 bases and J by 1 base, with 16 bases left in between. Germline V CDR1 and CDR2: DFQATT, SNEGSKA (reference sequence). The CDR3 runs to 15 residues. The CDR3 here is CSARDGTPRSYEQYF. The CDR3 nucleotides are TGCAGTGCTAGGGACGGGACTCCCAGATCCTACGAGCAGTACTTC.

This chain connects TRBV19 to TRBJ2-1; perhaps TRBD2 as D (6 bases). V lost 1 base, J lost 7 bases, and 14 bases lay in between. From germline, CDR1 is LNHDA and CDR2 SQIVND (reference sequence). The CDR3 totals 15 residues. The CDR3: CASSIAGRRVNEQFF. The CDR3, as DNA: TGTGCCAGTAGTATAGCAGGGAGGAGGGTAAATGAGCAGTTCTTC.

V is TRBV19 and J is TRBJ2-7, with 7 nucleotides matching TRBD1. Germline trimming cut 4 bases from V and 2 bases from J; bases unmatched to any gene: 11. Germline V gives CDR1 LNHDA, CDR2 SQIVND (reference sequence). CDR3 length: 16 amino acids. CDR3 sequence (DNA): TGTGCCAGTAGTACCCGATCGGACAGGATCCCCTACGAGCAGTACTTC. This gives the protein CASSTRSDRIPYEQYF.

The J gene is TRBJ2-3, the V gene TRBV7-3; no firm D call. CDR1 is SGHTA and CDR2 is FQGTGA in the germline V gene. The CDR3 consists of 18 residues. Trimming removed 8 bases at V and 2 bases at J, with 26 bases between. Here the CDR3 DNA reads TGTGCCAGCGCCCCCGTCCACGGTGGACCCAGTACCACAGATACGCAGTATTTT. The encoded protein is CASAPVHGGPSTTDTQYF.

The V gene is TRBV7-2, the J gene TRBJ1-5, with a tentative D call TRBD1 (5 bases). V shed 5 bases and J shed 3 bases, with 11 bases lying between them. This CDR3 is built from 14 residues. The germline gives CDR1 SGHTA, CDR2 FQGNSA. The CDR3 spells CASSETAVNQPQHF. Here the CDR3 DNA reads TGTGCCAGCAGCGAGACAGCCGTCAATCAGCCCCAGCATTTT. Filled out from reference TRBV7-2 and TRBJ1-5, the complete variable domain reads GAGVSQSPSNKVTEKGKDVELRCDPISGHTALYWYRQSLGQGLEFLIYFQGNSAPDKSGLPSDRFSAERTGGSVSTLTIQRTQQEDSAVYLCASSETAVNQPQHFGDGTRLSIL.

The chain joins TRBV18 to TRBJ2-3, with D unresolved. V lost 4 bases and J 5 bases, leaving 10 bases between the germline ends. The CDR3 covers 13 residues. Germline loops: CDR1 KGHSH, CDR2 LQKENI. The DNA for the CDR3 is TGTGCCAGCTCACTCACCCTGAGAGATACGCAGTATTTT. This codes for CASSLTLRDTQYF.

The gene calls are TRBV3-1 and TRBJ2-7, with D possibly TRBD1 on 7 matching bases. The V gene lost 4 bases and the J gene lost 7 bases, with 14 bases spanning the gap. This CDR3 comprises 13 residues. CDR1 and CDR2 (germline): LGHDT, YNNKEL (reference sequence). In DNA, the CDR3 is TGTGCCAGCAGCCTCCAGGGGGGAGGTGAGCAGTACTTC. It translates to CASSLQGGGEQYF.

The chain recombines TRBV6-4 with TRBJ2-1; possible D gene TRBD2, 6 bases. Trimming left V 2 bases short and J 10 bases short, with 9 bases between. The CDR3 has 12 amino acids. Germline assignment: CDR1 MRHNA and CDR2 SNTAGT. CDR3 bases: TGTGCCAGCAGTGACCGGGGGAGGGAGCAGTTCTTC. As protein: CASSDRGREQFF.

This clonotype is a singleton in its sample. This rearrangement joins TRBV7-9 to TRBJ2-1; D is perhaps TRBD1 or TRBD2 (5 bases each). This CDR3 has 15 residues. Germline CDR1 and CDR2: SEHNR and FQNEAQ (reference sequence). Between the trimmed V and J ends, which lost 4 bases and 8 bases, there was a span of 18 bases. CDR3 nucleotide sequence: TGTGCCAGCAGCTCCCTTGAGGGGTTTTGGGATGAGCAGTTCTTC. Translated, it gives CASSSLEGFWDEQFF.

The chain couples TRBV10-3 to TRBJ2-1, with TRBD2 matching 15 bases. The CDR3 is 18 amino acids. The germline gives CDR1 ENHRY, CDR2 SYGVKD. The V and J ends lost 5 bases and 5 bases, in that order; junction bases with no gene match: 10. The CDR3 DNA follows: TGTGCCATCAGTACAGGACTAGCGGGGGGGCCTTTGAACAATGAGCAGTTCTTC. Its translation: CAISTGLAGGPLNNEQFF.

This chain connects TRBV11-2 to TRBJ2-1; D possibly corresponds to TRBD1 (6 bases). Germline V gene data show CDR1 as SGHAT and CDR2 as FQNNGV. The CDR3 runs 16 residues. Trimming pared 5 bases from V and 1 base from J, leaving 15 bases between. This CDR3 reads CASSLLRGKSYNEQFF. As DNA, the CDR3 is TGTGCCAGCAGCCTCCTCAGGGGTAAGTCCTACAATGAGCAGTTCTTC.

The rearrangement uses TRBV20-1 and TRBJ2-1; 8 nucleotides line up with TRBD1. The CDR3 length is 15 residues. The germline V gene encodes CDR1 DFQATT and CDR2 SNEGSKA (reference sequence). Germline trimming cut 0 bases from V and 6 bases from J; bases unmatched to any gene: 7. The CDR3 nucleotides read TGCAGTGCTAGAGATCTTGGGCAGGGGGCCAATGAGCAGTTCTTC. This codes for CSARDLGQGANEQFF.

This rearrangement joins TRBV27 to TRBJ2-3, with D possibly TRBD1 on 5 matching bases. Per germline, CDR1 MNHEY and CDR2 SMNVEV (reference sequence). This CDR3 has 17 residues. V was cut by 5 bases and J by 2 bases, with 20 bases left in between. The CDR3 loop is CASSPTLRQTYTDTQYF. The CDR3 DNA follows: TGTGCCAGCAGTCCCACCCTCAGACAGACATACACAGATACGCAGTATTTT.